These 20 T cell receptor beta chains were sequenced from one sample in a study of metastatic and nonmetastatic thyroid tumors. Before thyroid surgery, none of the patients had received any treatment. TCRdb re-called the PCR reads via MiXCR. The repertoire holds tens of thousands of clones, with roughly 3.7% as singletons. The sequenced sample consisted of blood. The receptors come from a female donor with papillary thyroid cancer or a benign thyroid nodule (not recorded which). Some clones in this sample may be carry-over from other donors' samples.

This chain links TRBV20-1 with TRBJ1-5; TRBD1 agrees at 7 bases. The J segment lost 7 bases and the V segment lost 3 bases, leaving 9 bases of the junction unmatched. From germline, CDR1 is DFQATT and CDR2 SNEGSKA (reference sequence). This CDR3 has 14 amino acids. The CDR3 bases are TGCAGTGCTAGGCGACAGGGCCACCGACAGCCCCAGCATTTT. Its protein is CSARRQGHRQPQHF.

This clone was counted ten times or more. The chain has TRBV7-9 and TRBJ2-3; D gene ambiguous. CDR1 and CDR2 from the germline V gene are SEHNR and FQNEAQ (reference sequence). The germline V and J ends were trimmed by 1 base and 3 bases, with 5 bases remaining between them. The CDR3 consists of 13 residues. The CDR3 sequence is CASSLGGTDTQYF. In DNA, the CDR3 is TGTGCCAGCAGCTTAGGAGGAACAGATACGCAGTATTTT.

V gene TRBV12-3 or TRBV12-4 combines with J gene TRBJ2-7, with TRBD2 matching 9 bases. V lost 7 bases, J lost 10 bases, and 14 bases stayed unmatched. This CDR3 is 14 amino acids long. CDR3 amino acids: CASTHSGSPSDQYF. CDR3 nucleotide sequence: TGTGCCAGCACTCATAGCGGGAGCCCCTCCGACCAGTACTTC.

This clone occurred a few times. The rearrangement uses TRBV6-2 or TRBV6-3 and TRBJ2-2; D is perhaps TRBD1 (6 bases). This CDR3 comprises 13 residues. Trimming left V 6 bases short and J 6 bases short, with 11 bases between. Germline V gene data show CDR1 as MNHEY and CDR2 as SVGEGT. The CDR3 DNA reads as TGTGCCAGCAGGACTGAGGGGGCCGGGGAGCTGTTTTTT. It translates to CASRTEGAGELFF.

This clone was recorded at least ten times. The chain joins TRBV27 to TRBJ2-4, with TRBD2 identical over 14 bases. V gave up 8 bases and J gave up 15 bases; unmatched junction bases: 9. The length of the CDR3 is 13 residues. From germline, CDR1 is MNHEY and CDR2 SMNVEV (reference sequence). The CDR3 DNA sequence: TGTGCCAGCTTTGGACTAGCGGGAGGACTTCCGTACTTC. Its translation is CASFGLAGGLPYF.

V gene TRBV6-5 combines with J gene TRBJ1-2, with D possibly matching TRBD1 (6 bases). Per the germline V gene, CDR1 is MNHEY and CDR2 is SVGAGI. The CDR3 covers 15 residues. V was shortened by 7 bases and J by 1 base, with 16 bases between the two germline ends. The CDR3 region has the DNA TGTGCCAGCATTTCACCAGGACAGTATAACTATGGCTACACCTTC. Its protein product is CASISPGQYNYGYTF.

This clone was found many times. The CDR3 sequence: CASSDARGLSNQPQHF. The CDR3 coding sequence is TGCGCCAGCAGCGACGCCCGGGGGCTTAGCAATCAGCCCCAGCATTTT. V gene TRBV10-2 combines with J gene TRBJ1-5; possibly TRBD1 for D (6 bases). V was shortened by 6 bases and J by 0 bases, with 15 bases between the two germline ends. The germline V gene encodes CDR1 WSHSY and CDR2 SAAADI. The CDR3 runs to 16 residues.

The table lists this clone with a few counts. The chain couples TRBV19 to TRBJ2-7, with D tentatively TRBD1 (5 bases). This CDR3 comprises 13 residues. V was trimmed by 5 bases and J by 5 bases, leaving 13 bases between them. CDR1 and CDR2 (germline): LNHDA, SQIVND (reference sequence). The CDR3 is CASSRQGVNEQYF. CDR3 nucleotide sequence: TGTGCCAGTAGTCGGCAGGGTGTCAACGAGCAGTACTTC.

The chain carries TRBV15 and TRBJ2-1, with D uncertain. Germline V lookup: CDR1 LNHNV, CDR2 YYDKDF (reference sequence). CDR3 length: 12 residues. V lost 9 bases and J 7 bases, leaving 13 bases between the germline ends. CDR3 sequence: CATIRAKNEQFF. The CDR3 region has the DNA TGTGCCACTATCAGAGCAAAAAATGAGCAGTTCTTC.

This clone was detected many times. The CDR3 region has the DNA TGCGCCAGCAGCACGGGGATTTACACTGAAGCTTTCTTT. The encoded protein is CASSTGIYTEAFF. V and J are TRBV5-1 and TRBJ1-1; D gene unclear. Germline lookup yields CDR1 SGHRS and CDR2 YFSETQ. Trimming cost V 4 bases and J 3 bases, with 10 bases left between them. This CDR3 spans 13 amino acids.

The chain has TRBV6-1 and TRBJ2-7; TRBD1 or TRBD2 may be the D gene (6 bases each). The CDR3 sequence is 15 residues long. CDR1 is MNHNS and CDR2 is SASEGT in the germline V gene. V was shortened by 6 bases and J by 0 bases, with 15 bases between the two germline ends. The CDR3 DNA reads as TGTGCCAGCAGGGCGGGACATTTAGACTCCTACGAGCAGTACTTC. Translated, it gives CASRAGHLDSYEQYF.

This clone was counted between two and nine times. V and J are TRBV6-2 or TRBV6-3 and TRBJ1-3, with a weak D call TRBD1 (5 bases). Per germline, CDR1 MNHEY and CDR2 SVGEGT. V was shortened by 2 bases and J by 3 bases, with 14 bases between the two germline ends. The CDR3 contains 16 residues. The CDR3 bases are TGTGCCAGCAGTTACGGGTCGGGGGGGGTTGGAAACACCATATATTTT. It is translated as CASSYGSGGVGNTIYF.

This clone was counted at least ten times. Written as DNA, the CDR3 is TGTGCCAGCAGTGAGGGCCAGGGTGGGACCCAGTACTTC. It yields the protein CASSEGQGGTQYF. The chain has TRBV6-4 and TRBJ2-5; D perhaps matches TRBD1 (5 bases). V lost 3 bases and J 7 bases, leaving 12 bases between the germline ends. CDR3 length: 13 amino acids. Germline assignment: CDR1 MRHNA and CDR2 SNTAGT.

The genes are TRBV7-3 and TRBJ2-7; D is undetermined. Trimming removed 2 bases at V and 5 bases at J, with 13 bases between. Per germline, CDR1 SGHTA and CDR2 FQGTGA. The CDR3 consists of 14 residues. The CDR3 bases are TGTGCCAGCAGCTTAGGGGTGGATGGTAACGAGCAGTACTTC. Translation gives CASSLGVDGNEQYF.

This clone is medium-sized. The chain recombines TRBV6-1 with TRBJ2-7, with D possibly TRBD1 on 5 matching bases. Germline CDR1 MNHNS, CDR2 SASEGT. Trimming shortened V by 4 bases and J by 1 base, and 11 bases separated the two germline ends. The CDR3 length is 14 residues. CDR3 loop: CASSGRGTSYEQYF. The CDR3 DNA reads as TGTGCCAGCAGTGGTAGGGGAACGTCCTACGAGCAGTACTTC.

CDR3 sequence reads: CSATLAHQTDTQYF. DNA of the CDR3: TGCAGTGCGACCCTAGCCCACCAAACAGATACGCAGTATTTT. The gene calls are TRBV20-1 and TRBJ2-3, with D possibly TRBD2 on 5 matching bases. CDR3 length equals 14 residues. From germline, CDR1 is DFQATT and CDR2 SNEGSKA (reference sequence). The V end lost 6 bases, the J end lost 3 bases, and 16 bases lay between the germline ends.

This clone was recorded many times. The chain recombines TRBV6-1 with TRBJ2-2, with D uncertain. V was cut by 3 bases and J by 7 bases, with 9 bases left in between. CDR3 length equals 13 residues. Germline values: CDR1 MNHNS, CDR2 SASEGT. The CDR3 is CASSEQVVGELFF. The CDR3 DNA sequence: TGTGCCAGCAGTGAGCAGGTGGTCGGGGAGCTGTTTTTT.

By proportion, this clone is medium-sized (0.01 to 0.1%). The rearrangement uses TRBV12-3 or TRBV12-4 and TRBJ1-5; tentative D call: TRBD1 (5 bases). Trimming cost V 2 bases and J 5 bases, with 10 bases left between them. This CDR3 contains 14 residues. In DNA, the CDR3 is TGTGCCAGCAGTTTAAGGAGGGACGATCAGCCCCAGCATTTT. This translates into CASSLRRDDQPQHF.

This clone was recorded a few times. The V gene is TRBV15, the J gene TRBJ2-7; 7 nucleotides align to TRBD2. Germline CDR1 reads LNHNV; CDR2 reads YYDKDF (reference sequence). The CDR3 loop spans 13 amino acids. Trimming cost V 1 base and J 7 bases; bases outside gene matches: 4. The CDR3 reads CATSRAGGEEQYF. CDR3 coding DNA: TGTGCCACCAGCAGAGCGGGGGGTGAAGAGCAGTACTTC.

This clone showed up just a few times. This chain uses TRBV19 with TRBJ2-6; D might be TRBD1 (5 bases). Trimming pared 7 bases from V and 3 bases from J, leaving 16 bases between. This CDR3 region has 16 residues. CDR1 is LNHDA and CDR2 is SQIVND in the germline V gene (reference sequence). CDR3 loop: CASTSKVRVGANVLTF. For the CDR3, the DNA is TGTGCCAGTACCTCTAAGGTCAGGGTTGGGGCCAACGTCCTGACTTTC.